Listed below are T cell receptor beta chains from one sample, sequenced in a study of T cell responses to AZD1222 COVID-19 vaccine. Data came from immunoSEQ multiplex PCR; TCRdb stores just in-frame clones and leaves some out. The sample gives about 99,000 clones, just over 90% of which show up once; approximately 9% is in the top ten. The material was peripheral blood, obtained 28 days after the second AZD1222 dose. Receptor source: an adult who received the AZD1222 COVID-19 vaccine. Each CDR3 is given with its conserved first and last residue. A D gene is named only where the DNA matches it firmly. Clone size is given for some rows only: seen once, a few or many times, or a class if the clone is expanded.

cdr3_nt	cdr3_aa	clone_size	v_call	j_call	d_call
TGTGCCAGCAGTTTATCTAGGACAGGGGGGAGGGAAGCTTTCTTT	CASSLSRTGGREAFF	-	TRBV28	TRBJ1-1	TRBD1
TGTGCCAGCAGTTTAGGCGAAGCACGGGGGCGGGCCTTGAAGGAGCCCCAGCATTTT	CASSLGEARGRALKEPQHF	once	TRBV28	TRBJ1-5	-
TGTGCCAGCAGTGAGAGGCGGAACTATGGCTACACCTTC	CASSERRNYGYTF	-	TRBV2	TRBJ1-2	-
TGTGCCAGCAGGACGGGAAGCGGGAGCTCCTACAATGAGCAGTTCTTC	CASRTGSGSSYNEQFF	-	TRBV27	TRBJ2-1	TRBD2
TGTGCCAGCAGTTTATTGGCAGGGGCCAATCAGCCCCAGCATTTT	CASSLLAGANQPQHF	once	TRBV27	TRBJ1-5	-
TGCGCCAGCAGCCCGGACGGTGGAAACACCATATATTTT	CASSPDGGNTIYF	-	TRBV5-1	TRBJ1-3	-
TGTGCCACCGCGGGGGAGTTTAGCACAGATACGCAGTATTTT	CATAGEFSTDTQYF	-	TRBV10-3	TRBJ2-3	TRBD2
TGTGCCTGGTACGGACCCATAGGGGCTGGAAACACCATATATTTT	CAWYGPIGAGNTIYF	-	TRBV30	TRBJ1-3	-
TGTGCCAGCAGTGTGGACAGGGGTCAGCCCCAGCATTTT	CASSVDRGQPQHF	-	TRBV6-4	TRBJ1-5	TRBD1
TGTGCCAGCAGCCGAGACGGGGGCCTCTCCTACAATGAGCAGTTCTTC	CASSRDGGLSYNEQFF	-	TRBV5-4	TRBJ2-1	-
TGTGCCTGGAGTGTACGACAGGGGAACATTCAGTACTTC	CAWSVRQGNIQYF	-	TRBV30	TRBJ2-4	TRBD1
TGTGCCACCAGTAGCTCGGGGAATCAGCCCCAGCATTTT	CATSSSGNQPQHF	-	TRBV24-1	TRBJ1-5	-
TGTGCCAGCAGTTTATACCCCCGCCTTAGACAGGGGCTCTCCTACGAGCAGTACTTC	CASSLYPRLRQGLSYEQYF	-	TRBV28	TRBJ2-7	TRBD1
TGTGCCATCACCGACAGAGTAGGTAGCACAGATACGCAGTATTTT	CAITDRVGSTDTQYF	-	TRBV10-3	TRBJ2-3	-
TGTGCCAGCAGCCAGCACGGGGATGCGTACGAGCAGTACTTC	CASSQHGDAYEQYF	once	TRBV7-2	TRBJ2-7	-
TGCGCCAGCAGCATTAGCGGGAGCGACGAGCAGTACTTC	CASSISGSDEQYF	-	TRBV5-1	TRBJ2-7	TRBD2
TGTGCCAGCAGCTTAGACACCACTCGGTGGGAAAAACTGTTTTTT	CASSLDTTRWEKLFF	few	TRBV7-9	TRBJ1-4	-
TGTGCCAGCTCACCGGGGACGTTAAGCTCCTACAATGAGCAGTTCTTC	CASSPGTLSSYNEQFF	-	TRBV18	TRBJ2-1	-
TGTGCCAGCATTCGGCGGGGTGGAGAGACCCAGTACTTC	CASIRRGGETQYF	-	TRBV5-6	TRBJ2-5	-
TGTGCCAGCAGCCTCCGGGTCAGAGGCACCGGGGAGCTGTTTTTT	CASSLRVRGTGELFF	-	TRBV5-6	TRBJ2-2	-
TGTGCCAGCAGCTTAGCGCGGGGGAACAGGCGAGAGCAGTACTTC	CASSLARGNRREQYF	-	TRBV7-8	TRBJ2-7	TRBD2
TGTGCCAGCAGTGTTACAGGGGATCTGACACCCCTCCACTTT	CASSVTGDLTPLHF	-	TRBV6-4	TRBJ1-6	TRBD1
TGTGCCAGCAGTTTGGGGGGAAGCACTGAAGCTTTCTTT	CASSLGGSTEAFF	-	TRBV28	TRBJ1-1	-
TGTGCCAGCAGTTTGGGGCAGGGGGCCAAAAACATTCAGTACTTC	CASSLGQGAKNIQYF	-	TRBV28	TRBJ2-4	-
TGTGCCAGCAGCGTAGAAGACGGGGGATACGAGCAGTACTTC	CASSVEDGGYEQYF	-	TRBV9	TRBJ2-7	-
TGTGCCAGCAGCGCCAGGTGGCTAGCGGGAGCGCCGGGTGAGCAGTTCTTC	CASSARWLAGAPGEQFF	-	TRBV5-6	TRBJ2-1	TRBD2
TGTGCCAGCAGGGAGAGATCAGCGGGCTACACCTTC	CASRERSAGYTF	-	TRBV2	TRBJ1-2	-
TGTGCCAGTAGTGGTAGTATGAGGGGTAACATTCAGTACTTC	CASSGSMRGNIQYF	-	TRBV19	TRBJ2-4	-
TGTGCCAGCAGTGAAAGGCGTCAGGGTGGGAATTCACCCCTCCACTTT	CASSERRQGGNSPLHF	-	TRBV2	TRBJ1-6	-
TGTGCCAGCAGTTCCCGGGTGAGGAATGAGCAGTTCTTC	CASSSRVRNEQFF	-	TRBV6-5	TRBJ2-1	-
TGTGCCACCAACGACCCCACGGGATACGGCTACACCTTC	CATNDPTGYGYTF	-	TRBV24-1	TRBJ1-2	-
TGTGCCAGCAGTTACTCGAGGGTGGGGGAGACCCAGTACTTC	CASSYSRVGETQYF	-	TRBV6-5	TRBJ2-5	-
TGTGCCAGCTCACCCAGTGGAGGGGCGATGGTCGGGGAGCTGTTTTTT	CASSPSGGAMVGELFF	-	TRBV18	TRBJ2-2	-
TGCGCCAGCAGCTTGGATTCAGGGGTGAGCTATGGCTACACCTTC	CASSLDSGVSYGYTF	-	TRBV5-1	TRBJ1-2	-
TGCAGCGTTGACGAACGAGGGGACCGCTTC	CSVDERGDRF	-	TRBV29-1	TRBJ1-2	-
TGTGCCAGCAGGCCCCCAGGGAGGGTGGGTGGCTACACCTTC	CASRPPGRVGGYTF	-	TRBV28	TRBJ1-2	-
TGTGCCAGCAGCTTTCAGGGTAATAATGAAAAACTGTTTTTT	CASSFQGNNEKLFF	-	TRBV7-2	TRBJ1-4	-
TGTGCCAGCAGTCCCAATCCGGGACAGGGGGCGCAATCCGAAGCTTTCTTT	CASSPNPGQGAQSEAFF	-	TRBV7-9	TRBJ1-1	TRBD1
TGCGCCAGCAGCTTGTGGGCCCTGGGTGGTGAGCAGTACTTC	CASSLWALGGEQYF	once	TRBV5-1	TRBJ2-7	-
TGCGCCAGCAGCTCAGGACAGGGAGTTTTTGACTATGGCTACACCTTC	CASSSGQGVFDYGYTF	-	TRBV5-1	TRBJ1-2	TRBD1
TGTGCCAGCATCCCCGACGGCTACAATGAGCAGTTCTTC	CASIPDGYNEQFF	-	TRBV6-6	TRBJ2-1	-
TGTGCCATCAGTGAGTCAGGGCCACCCCTCCACTTT	CAISESGPPLHF	-	TRBV10-3	TRBJ1-6	-